One sample yielded the 29 T cell receptor beta chains listed below, sequenced in a study of blood T cell repertoires in COVID-19. Assay used: immunoSEQ multiplex PCR; TCRdb lists only in-frame clones, some missing. The sample yields 300,000 or so clones, over 75% seen once. Sequenced sample: peripheral blood. The receptors stem from a man aged 45-60 years with active or convalescent COVID-19.

This clone was seen once. This chain joins TRBV19 and TRBJ2-7; the D gene is possibly TRBD2 (6 bases). CDR3 length: 13 amino acids. The germline V and J ends were trimmed by 4 bases and 2 bases, with 9 bases remaining between them. Per germline, CDR1 LNHDA and CDR2 SQIVND (reference sequence). CDR3 sequence reads: CASSNAGPYEQYF. The CDR3, as DNA: TGTGCCAGTAGTAACGCGGGGCCCTACGAGCAGTACTTC.

This clone was observed a single time. The rearrangement links TRBV14 to TRBJ1-5; D is uncertain. The CDR3 covers 14 residues. Germline V gene data show CDR1 as SGHDN and CDR2 as FVKESK. Trimming shortened V by 2 bases and J by 0 bases, and 5 bases separated the two germline ends. CDR3 sequence: CASSQSDSNQPQHF. CDR3 nucleotides: TGTGCCAGCAGCCAAAGCGATAGCAATCAGCCCCAGCATTTT.

The chain couples TRBV11-3 to TRBJ2-7; 10 bases line up with TRBD1. The CDR3 sequence is 15 residues long. The germline gives CDR1 SGHNT, CDR2 YENEEA. V lost 1 base and J lost 3; bases outside the gene matches: 3. This chain's CDR3 is CASSLGTGGSYEQYF. The CDR3 DNA sequence: TGTGCCAGCAGCTTAGGGACAGGGGGGAGCTACGAGCAGTACTTC.

The CDR3 nucleotides are TGTGCCAGCAGCTCCGGGACAGGCTACGAGCAGTACTTC. It encodes CASSSGTGYEQYF. This chain connects TRBV3-1 (or the pseudogene TRBV3-2) to TRBJ2-7; TRBD1 matches 8 bases. Germline lookup yields CDR1 LGHDT and CDR2 YNNKEL (reference sequence). CDR3 length: 13 amino acids. Losses at the gene ends were 5 bases for V and 3 bases for J; bases not matched to a gene: 3.

This clone was seen once. Germline and junction disagree at one end, which may indicate a read error. V usage is TRBV6-2 or TRBV6-3 and J usage is TRBJ1-1; the match to TRBD1 covers 7 bases. The CDR3 totals 19 residues. Germline V CDR1 and CDR2: MNHEY, SVGEGT. CDR3: CASRPSYAGQSLGIAEAFF. DNA of the CDR3: TGTGCCAGCAGGCCTAGCTACGCGGGACAGTCACTCGGTATAGCTGAAGCTTTCTTC.

V usage is TRBV20-1 and J usage is TRBJ1-2, with no clear D. This CDR3 has 11 residues. Trimming removed 6 bases at V and 4 bases at J, with 9 bases between. CDR1 is DFQATT and CDR2 is SNEGSKA in the germline V gene (reference sequence). The CDR3 coding sequence is TGCAGTGCCGGGGAATTCTATGGCTACACCTTC. Amino acids: CSAGEFYGYTF.

The rearrangement uses TRBV3-1 (or the pseudogene TRBV3-2) and TRBJ2-3; D unclear. Trimming took 1 base from V and 5 from J, leaving 7 bases between them. There are 13 residues in the CDR3. CDR1 and CDR2 (germline): LGHDT, YNNKEL (reference sequence). CDR3 sequence (DNA): TGTGCCAGCAGCCAAGTTCTCGGAGATACGCAGTATTTT. This codes for CASSQVLGDTQYF.

In its sample, this clone was seen a few times. The chain has TRBV15 and TRBJ2-4; 8 nucleotides agree with TRBD1. Looked up from germline, CDR1 is LNHNV and CDR2 is YYDKDF (reference sequence). The CDR3 loop spans 16 amino acids. The ends lost 2 bases at V and 1 base at J; junction bases unmatched: 4. CDR3: CATSRPRQGAKNIQYF. CDR3 bases: TGTGCCACCAGCAGACCTCGACAGGGGGCCAAAAACATTCAGTACTTC.

CDR3 DNA: TGCGCCAGCAGCCAACCAGGTAATAGCAATCAGCCCCAGCATTTT. Encoded protein: CASSQPGNSNQPQHF. The rearrangement links TRBV4-1 to TRBJ1-5; D unresolved. This CDR3 is 15 amino acids long. The germline CDR1 and CDR2 sequences are MGHRA and YSYEKL. Between the trimmed V and J ends, which lost 2 bases and 0 bases, there was a span of 8 bases.

The rearrangement uses TRBV7-6 and TRBJ1-4; D is unresolved. The CDR3 is made up of 13 amino acids. V lost 2 bases and J lost 10, with 11 bases in between. CDR1 and CDR2 (germline): SGHVS, FNYEAQ. Here the CDR3 DNA reads TGTGCCAGCAGCTTAAACGGGGTTGGAAAACTGTTTTTT. Translation gives CASSLNGVGKLFF.

This clone was picked up a small number of times. This chain uses TRBV28 with TRBJ2-7, with TRBD2 identical over 7 bases. Germline-derived CDR1 and CDR2 are MDHEN and SYDVKM. The J segment lost 1 base and the V segment lost 4 bases, leaving 10 bases of the junction unmatched. The CDR3 is 16 residues long. For the CDR3, the DNA is TGTGCCAGCAGTTCAGTAGGGACTACCCATTCCTACGAGCAGTACTTC. Translating it yields CASSSVGTTHSYEQYF.

The chain uses TRBV19 and TRBJ2-3; 9 positions agree with TRBD2. CDR1 LNHDA and CDR2 SQIVND come from the germline V gene (reference sequence). Germline trimming cut 3 bases from V and 0 bases from J; bases unmatched to any gene: 7. The CDR3 spans 17 residues. The CDR3 DNA follows: TGTGCCAGTAGTATTCTGTCTAGCGGGGACAGCACAGATACGCAGTATTTT. This codes for CASSILSSGDSTDTQYF.

The gene calls are TRBV5-4 and TRBJ1-2; 9 bases fit TRBD1. The CDR3 runs 13 residues. In germline, CDR1 is SGHNT, CDR2 YYREEE (reference sequence). The trim removed 4 bases at V and 8 bases at J, leaving 6 bases unmatched. This CDR3 is CASSPTGGGGYTF. In DNA, the CDR3 is TGTGCCAGCAGCCCCACAGGGGGCGGGGGCTACACCTTC.

J is TRBJ2-3 and V is TRBV29-1; weak D call: TRBD2 (5 bases). CDR1 is SQVTM and CDR2 is ANQGSEA in the germline V gene. V lost 8 bases, J lost 5 bases, and 11 bases lay in between. The length of the CDR3 is 11 residues. The CDR3 loop is CSPLRGDTQYF. The CDR3 DNA reads as TGCAGCCCCCTCCGGGGAGATACGCAGTATTTT.

The CDR3 region is CASSQGWDRVNQPQHF. CDR3 coding DNA: TGCGCCAGCAGCCAAGGTTGGGACAGAGTAAATCAGCCCCAGCATTTT. V usage is TRBV4-3 and J usage is TRBJ1-5; 7 bases are shared with TRBD1. Germline lookup yields CDR1 LGHNA and CDR2 YSLEER. V gave up 1 base and J gave up 4 bases; unmatched junction bases: 7. The length of the CDR3 is 16 residues.

The chain is built from TRBV5-6 and TRBJ2-1; 9 bases align to TRBD2. The CDR3 has 16 residues. The V and J ends lost 4 bases and 7 bases, in that order; junction bases with no gene match: 12. Germline values: CDR1 SGHDT, CDR2 YYEEEE. The CDR3 coding sequence is TGTGCCAGCAGCGAACTAGCTAGCGGGGCCCCTAATGAGCAGTTCTTC. Its translation is CASSELASGAPNEQFF.

CDR3: CASGGGSAGNTIYF. DNA of the CDR3: TGTGCCAGCGGAGGGGGCAGTGCTGGAAACACCATATATTTT. The chain combines TRBV7-3 with TRBJ1-3; TRBD1 matches 7 bases. CDR3 size: 14 residues. Unmatched junction bases numbered 6, after V lost 8 bases and J lost 2 bases. CDR1 is SGHTA and CDR2 is FQGTGA in the germline V gene. Drawing the rest from reference TRBV7-3 and TRBJ1-3, the complete variable domain is GAGVSQTPSNKVTEKGKYVELRCDPISGHTALYWYRQSLGQGPEFLIYFQGTGAADDSGLPNDRFFAVRPEGSVSTLKIQRTERGDSAVYLCASGGGSAGNTIYFGEGSWLTVV.

The chain links TRBV6-5 to TRBJ2-7, with 7 positions matching TRBD2. This CDR3 is built from 15 residues. The germline CDR1 and CDR2 sequences are MNHEY and SVGAGI. J was trimmed by 0 bases and V by 7 bases; bases with no gene match: 9. The DNA for the CDR3 is TGTGCCAGCACCGAACTAGCGTTTAGCTCCTACGAGCAGTACTTC. Protein sequence: CASTELAFSSYEQYF.

CDR3 coding DNA: TGTGCCAGCAGTTACGGGACAGGTTCCGGCTATAATTCACCCCTCCACTTT. Encoded protein: CASSYGTGSGYNSPLHF. The chain uses TRBV6-2 or TRBV6-3 and TRBJ1-6, with 8 positions matching TRBD1. After removal of 2 bases from V and 3 bases from J, the junction contained 6 bases not matched to a gene. Germline-derived CDR1 and CDR2 are MNHEY and SVGEGT. The CDR3 has 17 residues.

The chain uses TRBV5-4 and TRBJ2-3; D perhaps matches TRBD2 (7 bases). Germline CDR1 reads SGHNT; CDR2 reads YYREEE (reference sequence). The ends were cut back, 3 bases at V and 0 bases at J, with 14 bases in the middle. The CDR3 sequence is 16 residues long. The CDR3 here is CASSYEGGPSTDTQYF. The CDR3 nucleotides read TGTGCCAGCAGCTACGAGGGGGGGCCTAGCACAGATACGCAGTATTTT.

In nucleotides, the CDR3 is TGCAGCGTAGCTTCTAGCGGGGTATACACAGATACGCAGTATTTT. Protein product: CSVASSGVYTDTQYF. The V gene is TRBV29-1, the J gene TRBJ2-3; 9 bases map to TRBD2. The J segment lost 2 bases and the V segment lost 6 bases, leaving 9 bases of the junction unmatched. Germline CDR1 reads SQVTM; CDR2 reads ANQGSEA. The CDR3 length is 15 residues.

CDR3 residues: CASSRPSGYTDTQYF. The CDR3 DNA reads TGCGCCAGCAGTCGCCCTAGCGGGTACACAGATACGCAGTATTTT. The chain couples TRBV5-1 to TRBJ2-3; TRBD2 agrees at 8 bases. CDR1 is SGHRS and CDR2 is YFSETQ in the germline V gene. The CDR3 sequence is 15 residues long. Trimming at V came to 5 bases and at J to 2 bases, leaving 7 bases not matched to a gene.

This clone has just a few counts. V gene TRBV5-4 combines with J gene TRBJ2-7; 8 bases match TRBD1. V lost 3 bases to trimming and J lost 3 bases; unmatched junction nucleotides: 8. Germline CDR1 reads SGHNT; CDR2 reads YYREEE (reference sequence). CDR3 size: 15 residues. Written as DNA, the CDR3 is TGTGCCAGCAGCTCAGGACAGGGTTCGTACTACGAGCAGTACTTC. It is translated as CASSSGQGSYYEQYF.

This sequence joins TRBV19 and TRBJ2-5, with 8 bases lining up with TRBD1. Germline CDR1 reads LNHDA; CDR2 reads SQIVND (reference sequence). The length of the CDR3 is 16 residues. Losses at the gene ends were 5 bases for V and 3 bases for J; bases not matched to a gene: 11. The CDR3 DNA sequence: TGTGCCAGTAGTTCTCAGGGGGCTGTGAGCGAAGAGACCCAGTACTTC. This encodes CASSSQGAVSEETQYF.

The sample holds a few counts of this clone. The V and J genes are TRBV5-4 and TRBJ1-2, with TRBD1 matching 9 bases. Germline assignment: CDR1 SGHNT and CDR2 YYREEE (reference sequence). This CDR3 is 15 amino acids long. V gave up 2 bases and J gave up 4 bases; unmatched junction bases: 6. The DNA for the CDR3 is TGTGCCAGCAGCTTACAGGGGGCCTCAACCTATGGCTACACCTTC. Amino acid sequence: CASSLQGASTYGYTF.

The chain joins TRBV18 to TRBJ1-1; no firm D call. Between the trimmed V and J ends, which lost 3 bases and 10 bases, there was a span of 15 bases. The CDR3 spans 13 residues. In germline, CDR1 is KGHSH, CDR2 LQKENI. CDR3 coding DNA: TGTGCCAGCTCACCCCCAGGTGACATGGGAGCTTTCTTT. This sequence encodes CASSPPGDMGAFF.

The chain combines TRBV28 with TRBJ2-7; TRBD2 matches 7 bases. Germline CDR1 MDHEN, CDR2 SYDVKM. There are 15 residues in the CDR3. V lost 6 bases, J lost 3 bases, and 11 bases stayed unmatched. CDR3 bases: TGTGCCAGCAGGCGCCCCTCGGGGGGAATCTACGAGCAGTACTTC. Its translation is CASRRPSGGIYEQYF.

The chain employs TRBV9 and TRBJ2-7; the D gene is possibly TRBD1 (6 bases). Per the germline V gene, CDR1 is SGDLS and CDR2 is YYNGEE. This CDR3 is 16 amino acids long. V lost 3 bases and J 6 bases, leaving 22 bases between the germline ends. The CDR3 nucleotides are TGTGCCAGCAGCGCTGGGACAACTCTCTATCGGGGCGAGCAGTACTTC. Translating it yields CASSAGTTLYRGEQYF.

The chain links TRBV7-9 to TRBJ1-4; D may be TRBD1 (6 bases). The ends were cut back, 5 bases at V and 8 bases at J, with 9 bases in the middle. Germline V lookup: CDR1 SEHNR, CDR2 FQNEAQ (reference sequence). This CDR3 has 12 amino acids. The CDR3 bases are TGTGCCAGCAGCATTAGGGGGGAAAAACTGTTTTTT. Translating it yields CASSIRGEKLFF. The complete variable domain, with remaining parts taken from reference TRBV7-9 and TRBJ1-4, reads DTGVSQNPRHKITKRGQNVTFRCDPISEHNRLYWYRQTLGQGPEFLTYFQNEAQLEKSRLLSDRFSAERPKGSFSTLEIQRTEQGDSAMYLCASSIRGEKLFFGSGTQLSVL.